Detailed here is one TCR beta chain. These data originate in a study of blood T cell repertoires in COVID-19. Across the study: T cells, B-cell-depleted T cells, or PBMCs provided the cDNA or gDNA that served as material.

The ends were cut back, 3 bases at V and 4 bases at J, with 13 bases in the middle. Germline CDR1 is SGHNT and CDR2 is YENEEA. This CDR3 region has 14 residues. As processed by the authors: Researchers report that nucleated cell counts were estimated from reference gene primer amplification. Measured with immunoSEQ multiplex PCR; TCRdb has only the in-frame clones, and not every one. D and trimming were read from the DNA, whereas the V and J calls and clone size are those reported in that table. The table has 100,000 to 150,000 clones, approximately 80% seen once. The V gene is TRBV11-3, the J gene TRBJ2-7; TRBD1 might be the D (5 bases). Material: peripheral blood. This receptor was identified in a woman aged 55 to 70 with acute or convalescent COVID-19. CDR3 region: CASSLTDPIYEQYV. The DNA of the CDR3 is TGTGCCAGCAGCTTGACAGACCCCATTTACGAGCAGTACGTC.